The clone carrying this TCR beta chain was seen a few times. This entry is derived from a study of CD8+CD57+ T cells in acquired aplastic anemia. CDR3 and TCR beta VDJ profiling relied on a genomic DNA template. TCRdb passed the reads through MiXCR, listing each CDR3 protein once. The table has about 110,000 distinct CDR3 sequences, 40% to 60% seen once. The CDR3 sequence is 14 residues long. The V and J ends lost 1 base and 1 base respectively, with 7 bases between them. From germline, CDR1 is SGHVS and CDR2 FNYEAQ. The chain carries TRBV7-6 and TRBJ1-2; D perhaps matches TRBD1 (6 bases). Sample: sorted CD4+, CD8+, or CD8+CD57+ T cells (not recorded which) from PBMCs. This clonotype originated in a human donor in good health, serving as a control. As DNA, the CDR3 is TGTGCCAGCAGCTTAGGACAGGATAACTATGGCTACACCTTC. Translating gives CASSLGQDNYGYTF. Looking up the rest from reference TRBV7-6 and TRBJ1-2 gives the full variable domain: GAGVSQSPRYKVTKRGQDVALRCDPISGHVSLYWYRQALGQGPEFLTYFNYEAQQDKSGLPNDRFSAERPEGSISTLTIQRTEQRDSAMYRCASSLGQDNYGYTFGSGTRLTVV.